This T cell receptor (beta chain) is from a study of blood T cell repertoires in COVID-19. Study-level information: COVID-19 samples from acute and convalescent phases originated in the United States, Italy and Spain. In each case, the material was cDNA or gDNA derived from T cells, B-cell-depleted T cells, or PBMCs.

The germline V gene has CDR1 SEHNR and CDR2 FQNEAQ (reference sequence). The V end lost 0 bases, the J end lost 3 bases, and 9 bases lay between the germline ends. CDR3 length: 14 amino acids. Under the authors' procedure: Reference gene primer amplification yielded estimated nucleated cell counts. The assay was immunoSEQ multiplex PCR, and TCRdb's table has in-frame clones only and misses some. The DNA gave D and trimming, while V, J and clone size come from that table. The sample contains around 26,000 clones, 70% to 90% of which appear only once. The sequenced sample consisted of peripheral blood. The genes are TRBV7-9 and TRBJ2-7; D remains unclear. The TCR originated in a human donor with active COVID-19. The donor label of this sample is uncertain. CDR3 in amino acids: CASSLAWSYYEQYF. CDR3 bases: TGTGCCAGCAGCTTAGCTTGGAGCTACTACGAGCAGTACTTC. The full variable domain, in which reference TRBV7-9 and TRBJ2-7 provide the parts outside the CDR3, is DTGVSQNPRHKITKRGQNVTFRCDPISEHNRLYWYRQTLGQGPEFLTYFQNEAQLEKSRLLSDRFSAERPKGSFSTLEIQRTEQGDSAMYLCASSLAWSYYEQYFGPGTRLTVT.